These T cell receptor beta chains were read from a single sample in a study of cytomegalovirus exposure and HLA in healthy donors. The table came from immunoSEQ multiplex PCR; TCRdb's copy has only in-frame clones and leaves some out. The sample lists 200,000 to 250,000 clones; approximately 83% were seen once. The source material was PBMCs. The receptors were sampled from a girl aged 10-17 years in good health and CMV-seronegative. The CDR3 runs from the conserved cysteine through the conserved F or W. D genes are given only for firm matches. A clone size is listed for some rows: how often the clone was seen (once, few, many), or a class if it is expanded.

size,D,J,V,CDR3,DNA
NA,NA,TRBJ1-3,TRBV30,CAWDARSGNTIYF,TGTGCCTGGGACGCGAGGTCTGGAAACACCATATATTTT
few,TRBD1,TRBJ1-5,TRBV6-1,CASSDQTGTGNQPQHF,TGTGCCAGCAGTGACCAAACAGGGACAGGGAATCAGCCCCAGCATTTT
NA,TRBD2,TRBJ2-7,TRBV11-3,CASSRSGGPSYEQYF,TGTGCCAGCAGCCGCTCGGGAGGGCCCTCCTACGAGCAGTACTTC
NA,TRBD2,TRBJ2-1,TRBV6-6,CASTATTSGTYNEQFF,TGTGCCAGCACCGCAACGACTAGCGGGACCTACAATGAGCAGTTCTTC
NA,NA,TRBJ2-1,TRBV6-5,CASSPGGGIPNEQFF,TGTGCCAGCAGTCCTGGTGGCGGGATTCCAAATGAGCAGTTCTTC
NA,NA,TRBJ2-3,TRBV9,CASSPTARRTDTQYF,TGTGCCAGCAGCCCTACAGCCCGACGCACAGATACGCAGTATTTT
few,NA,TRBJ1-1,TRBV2,CASRYRSENTEAFF,TGTGCCAGCAGGTACCGCTCAGAGAACACTGAAGCTTTCTTT
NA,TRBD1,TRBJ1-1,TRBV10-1,CASRRAKDRVESEAFF,TGCGCCAGCAGAAGGGCCAAGGACAGGGTTGAGTCTGAAGCTTTCTTT
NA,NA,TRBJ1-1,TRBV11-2,CASSLSSTEAFF,TGTGCCAGCAGCTTGTCTAGCACTGAAGCTTTCTTT
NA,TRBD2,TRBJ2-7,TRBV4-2,CASSQKSLAGLSYEQYF,TGTGCCAGCAGCCAAAAATCCCTAGCGGGGCTGTCGTACGAGCAGTACTTC
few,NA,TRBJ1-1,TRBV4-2,CASSQDFGTEAFF,TGTGCCAGCAGCCAAGATTTCGGTACTGAAGCTTTCTTT
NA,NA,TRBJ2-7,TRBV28,CASSFRGYEQYF,TGTGCCAGCAGTTTCCGGGGCTACGAGCAGTACTTC